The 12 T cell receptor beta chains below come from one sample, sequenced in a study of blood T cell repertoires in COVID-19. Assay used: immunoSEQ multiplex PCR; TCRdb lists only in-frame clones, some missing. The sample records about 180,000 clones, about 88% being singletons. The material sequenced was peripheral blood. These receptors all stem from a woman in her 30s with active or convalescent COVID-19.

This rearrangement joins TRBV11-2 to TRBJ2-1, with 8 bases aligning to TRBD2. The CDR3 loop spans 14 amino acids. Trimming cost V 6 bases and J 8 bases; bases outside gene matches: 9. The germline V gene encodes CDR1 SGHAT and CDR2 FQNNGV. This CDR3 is CASSPWTSWDEQFF. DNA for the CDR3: TGTGCCAGCAGTCCTTGGACTAGCTGGGATGAGCAGTTCTTC.

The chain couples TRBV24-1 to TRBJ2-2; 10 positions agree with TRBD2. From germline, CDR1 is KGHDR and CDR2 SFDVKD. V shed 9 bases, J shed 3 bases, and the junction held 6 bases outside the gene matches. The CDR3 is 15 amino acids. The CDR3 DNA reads TGTGCCACCGCAACTAGCGGGGTGTACACCGGGGAGCTGTTTTTT. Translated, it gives CATATSGVYTGELFF.

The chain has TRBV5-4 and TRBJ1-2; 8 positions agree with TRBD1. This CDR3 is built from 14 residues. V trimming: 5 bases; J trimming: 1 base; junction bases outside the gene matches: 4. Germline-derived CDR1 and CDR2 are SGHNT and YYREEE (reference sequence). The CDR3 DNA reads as TGTGCCAGCAGACCGGGACAGGATAACTATGGCTACACCTTC. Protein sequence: CASRPGQDNYGYTF. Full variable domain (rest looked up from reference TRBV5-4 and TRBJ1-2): ETGVTQSPTHLIKTRGQQVTLRCSSQSGHNTVSWYQQALGQGPQFIFQYYREEENGRGNFPPRFSGLQFPNYSSELNVNALELDDSALYLCASRPGQDNYGYTFGSGTRLTVV.

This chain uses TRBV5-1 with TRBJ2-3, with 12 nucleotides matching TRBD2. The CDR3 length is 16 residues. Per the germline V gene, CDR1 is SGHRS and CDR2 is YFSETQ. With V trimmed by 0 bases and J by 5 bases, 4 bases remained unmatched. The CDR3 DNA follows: TGCGCCAGCAGCTTGGAGACTAGCGGGAGTGGAGATACGCAGTATTTT. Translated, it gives CASSLETSGSGDTQYF.

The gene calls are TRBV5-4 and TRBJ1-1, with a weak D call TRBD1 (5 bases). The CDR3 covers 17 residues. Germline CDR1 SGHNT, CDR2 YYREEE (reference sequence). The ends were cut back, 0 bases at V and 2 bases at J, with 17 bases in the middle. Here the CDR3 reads CASSLGYWQGYNTEAFF. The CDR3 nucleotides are TGTGCCAGCAGCTTGGGGTATTGGCAGGGTTACAACACTGAAGCTTTCTTT.

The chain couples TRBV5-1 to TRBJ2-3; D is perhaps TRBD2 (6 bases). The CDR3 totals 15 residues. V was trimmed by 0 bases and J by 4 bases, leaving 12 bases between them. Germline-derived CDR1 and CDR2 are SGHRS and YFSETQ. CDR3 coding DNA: TGCGCCAGCAGCTTGGACGGGAGTAGCTCAGATACGCAGTATTTT. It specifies CASSLDGSSSDTQYF.

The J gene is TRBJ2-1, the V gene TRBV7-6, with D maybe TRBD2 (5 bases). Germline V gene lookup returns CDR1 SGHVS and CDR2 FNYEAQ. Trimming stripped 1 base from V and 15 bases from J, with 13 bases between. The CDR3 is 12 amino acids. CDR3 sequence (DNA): TGTGCCAGCAGCTTAGTCGGACTGAAACCGTTCTTC. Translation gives CASSLVGLKPFF.

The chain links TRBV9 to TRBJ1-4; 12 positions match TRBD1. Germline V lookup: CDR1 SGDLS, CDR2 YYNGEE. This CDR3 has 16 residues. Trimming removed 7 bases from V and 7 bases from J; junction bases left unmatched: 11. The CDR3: CASSPGQGADFEKLFF. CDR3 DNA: TGTGCCAGCTCTCCGGGACAGGGGGCGGATTTTGAAAAACTGTTTTTT.

The CDR3 nucleotides are TGTGCCAGCAGCTTCCCCACGGGCTATGGCTACACCTTC. It specifies CASSFPTGYGYTF. This chain links TRBV11-2 with TRBJ1-2; no clear D gene. The CDR3 has 13 amino acids. Germline values: CDR1 SGHAT, CDR2 FQNNGV. Trimming removed 3 bases from V and 4 bases from J, with 9 bases in between.

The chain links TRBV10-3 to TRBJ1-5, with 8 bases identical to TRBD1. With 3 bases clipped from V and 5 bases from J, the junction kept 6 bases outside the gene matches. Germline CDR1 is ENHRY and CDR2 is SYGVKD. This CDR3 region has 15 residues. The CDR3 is CAISDPDRDYQPQHF. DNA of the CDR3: TGTGCCATCAGTGACCCGGACAGGGATTATCAGCCCCAGCATTTT.

The CDR3 coding sequence is TGTGCCAGCAATCCATTTAACACTGAAGCTTTCTTT. It translates to CASNPFNTEAFF. J is TRBJ1-1 and V is TRBV11-2; D uncertain. The CDR3 runs to 12 residues. The V and J ends lost 7 bases and 2 bases respectively, with 8 bases between them. Per the germline V gene, CDR1 is SGHAT and CDR2 is FQNNGV.

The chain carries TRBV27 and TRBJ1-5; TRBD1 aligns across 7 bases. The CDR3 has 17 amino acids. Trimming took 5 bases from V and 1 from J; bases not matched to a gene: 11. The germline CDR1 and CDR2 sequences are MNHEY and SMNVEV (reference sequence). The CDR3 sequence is CASSIQTDRVSNQPQHF. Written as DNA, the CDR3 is TGTGCCAGCAGTATTCAAACCGACAGGGTAAGCAATCAGCCCCAGCATTTT.